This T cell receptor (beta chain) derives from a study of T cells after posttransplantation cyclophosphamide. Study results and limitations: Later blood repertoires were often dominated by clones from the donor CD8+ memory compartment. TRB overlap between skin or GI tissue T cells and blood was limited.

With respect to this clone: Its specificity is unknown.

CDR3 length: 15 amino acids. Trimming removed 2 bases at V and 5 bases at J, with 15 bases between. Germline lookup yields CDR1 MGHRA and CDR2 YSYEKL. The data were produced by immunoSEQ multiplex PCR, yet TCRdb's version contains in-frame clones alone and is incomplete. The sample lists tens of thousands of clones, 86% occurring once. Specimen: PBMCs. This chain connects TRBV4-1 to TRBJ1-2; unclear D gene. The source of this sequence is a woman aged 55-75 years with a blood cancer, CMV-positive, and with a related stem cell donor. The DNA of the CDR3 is TGCGCCAGCAGCCAACACCAGGCGACCGAATATGGCTACACCTTC. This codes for CASSQHQATEYGYTF.